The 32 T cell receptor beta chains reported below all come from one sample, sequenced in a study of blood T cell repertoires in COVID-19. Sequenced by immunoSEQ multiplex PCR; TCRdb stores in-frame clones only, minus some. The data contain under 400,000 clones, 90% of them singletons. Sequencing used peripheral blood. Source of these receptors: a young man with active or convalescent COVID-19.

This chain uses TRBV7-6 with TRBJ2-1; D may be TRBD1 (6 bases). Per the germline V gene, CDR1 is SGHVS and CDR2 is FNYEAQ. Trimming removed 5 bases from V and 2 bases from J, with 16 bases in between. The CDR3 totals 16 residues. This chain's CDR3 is CASSLPARGTYNEQFF. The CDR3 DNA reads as TGTGCCAGCAGCCTACCGGCCAGGGGCACCTACAATGAGCAGTTCTTC.

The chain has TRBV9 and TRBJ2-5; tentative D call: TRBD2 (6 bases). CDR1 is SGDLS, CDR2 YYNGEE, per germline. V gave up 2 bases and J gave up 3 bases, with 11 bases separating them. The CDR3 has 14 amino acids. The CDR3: CASSVRGAEETQYF. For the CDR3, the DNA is TGTGCCAGCAGCGTGCGGGGAGCCGAAGAGACCCAGTACTTC.

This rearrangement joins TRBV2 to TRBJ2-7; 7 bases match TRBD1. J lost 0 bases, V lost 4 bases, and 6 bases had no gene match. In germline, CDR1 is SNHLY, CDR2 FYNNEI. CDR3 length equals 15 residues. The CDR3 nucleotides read TGTGCCAGCAGTGCTCGGACAGGAGCCTCCTACGAGCAGTACTTC. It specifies CASSARTGASYEQYF. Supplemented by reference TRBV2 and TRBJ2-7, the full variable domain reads EPEVTQTPSHQVTQMGQEVILRCVPISNHLYFYWYRQILGQKVEFLVSFYNNEISEKSEIFDDQFSVERPDGSNFTLKIRSTKLEDSAMYFCASSARTGASYEQYFGPGTRLTVT.

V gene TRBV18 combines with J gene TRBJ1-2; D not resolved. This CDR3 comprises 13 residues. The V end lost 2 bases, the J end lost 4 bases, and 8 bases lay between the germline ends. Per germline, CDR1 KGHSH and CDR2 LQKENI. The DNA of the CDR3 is TGTGCCAGCTCACCAACAGAAGTCTATGGCTACACCTTC. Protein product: CASSPTEVYGYTF.

DNA of the CDR3: TGTGCCAGCAGCTACACCGGGGGATTTACTGAAAAACTGTTTTTT. Protein product: CASSYTGGFTEKLFF. The gene calls are TRBV7-9 and TRBJ1-4; D may be TRBD1 (5 bases). Germline CDR1 and CDR2: SEHNR and FQNEAQ (reference sequence). This CDR3 spans 15 amino acids. Trimming pared 4 bases from V and 7 bases from J, leaving 16 bases between.

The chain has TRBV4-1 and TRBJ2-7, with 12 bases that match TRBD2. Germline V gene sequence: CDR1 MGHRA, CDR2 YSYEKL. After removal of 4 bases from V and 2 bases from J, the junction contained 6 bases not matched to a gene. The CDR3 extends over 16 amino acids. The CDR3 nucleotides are TGCGCCAGCAGCCTCACTAGCGGGGGGCCCGCCTACGAGCAGTACTTC. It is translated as CASSLTSGGPAYEQYF.

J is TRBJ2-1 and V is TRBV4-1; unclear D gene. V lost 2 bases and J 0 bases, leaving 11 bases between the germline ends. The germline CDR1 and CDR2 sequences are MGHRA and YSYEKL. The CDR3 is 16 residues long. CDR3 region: CASSQPIDSSYNEQFF. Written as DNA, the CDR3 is TGCGCCAGCAGCCAACCGATAGATAGCTCCTACAATGAGCAGTTCTTC.

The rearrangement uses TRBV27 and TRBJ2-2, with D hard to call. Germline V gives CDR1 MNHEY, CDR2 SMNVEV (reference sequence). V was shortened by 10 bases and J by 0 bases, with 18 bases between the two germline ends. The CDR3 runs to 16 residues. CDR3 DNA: TGTGCCACTGGTCCCGTGAGATTAACGAACACCGGGGAGCTGTTTTTT. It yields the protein CATGPVRLTNTGELFF.

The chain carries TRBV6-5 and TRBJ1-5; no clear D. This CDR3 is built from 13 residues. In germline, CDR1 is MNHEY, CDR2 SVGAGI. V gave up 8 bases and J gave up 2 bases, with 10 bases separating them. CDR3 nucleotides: TGTGCCAGCGGGAGGGTGGGCAATCAGCCCCAGCATTTT. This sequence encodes CASGRVGNQPQHF.

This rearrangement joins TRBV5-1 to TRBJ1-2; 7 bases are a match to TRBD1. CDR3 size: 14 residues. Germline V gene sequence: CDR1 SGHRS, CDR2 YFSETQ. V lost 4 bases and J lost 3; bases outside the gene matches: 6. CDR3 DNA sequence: TGCGCCAGCAGCCGGGGACAGTCCGACTATGGCTACACCTTC. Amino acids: CASSRGQSDYGYTF.

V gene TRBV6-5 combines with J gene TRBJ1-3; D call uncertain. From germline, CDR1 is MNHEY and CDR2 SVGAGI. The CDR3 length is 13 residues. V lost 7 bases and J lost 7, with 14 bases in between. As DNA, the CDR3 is TGTGCCAGCAAGCCTTCGATTCCGAACACCATATATTTT. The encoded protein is CASKPSIPNTIYF.

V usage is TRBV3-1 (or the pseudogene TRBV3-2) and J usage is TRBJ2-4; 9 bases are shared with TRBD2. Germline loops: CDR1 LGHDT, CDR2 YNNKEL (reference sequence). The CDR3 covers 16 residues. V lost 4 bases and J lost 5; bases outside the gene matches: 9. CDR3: CASSLLTSGHQNIQYF. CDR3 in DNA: TGTGCCAGCAGCCTTCTGACTAGCGGTCACCAAAACATTCAGTACTTC.

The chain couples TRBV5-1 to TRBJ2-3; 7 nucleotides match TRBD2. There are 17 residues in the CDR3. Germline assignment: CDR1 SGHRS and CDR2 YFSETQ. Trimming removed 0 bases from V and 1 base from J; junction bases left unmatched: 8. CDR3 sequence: CASSLDPSGVGTDTQYF. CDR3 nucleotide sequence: TGCGCCAGCAGCTTGGACCCTAGCGGAGTAGGCACAGATACGCAGTATTTT.

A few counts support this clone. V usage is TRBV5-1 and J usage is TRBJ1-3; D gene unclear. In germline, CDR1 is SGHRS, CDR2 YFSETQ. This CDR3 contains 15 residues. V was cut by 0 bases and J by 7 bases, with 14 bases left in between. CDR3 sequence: CASSLGATGGNTIYF. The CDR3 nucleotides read TGCGCCAGCAGCTTGGGGGCCACCGGAGGGAACACCATATATTTT.

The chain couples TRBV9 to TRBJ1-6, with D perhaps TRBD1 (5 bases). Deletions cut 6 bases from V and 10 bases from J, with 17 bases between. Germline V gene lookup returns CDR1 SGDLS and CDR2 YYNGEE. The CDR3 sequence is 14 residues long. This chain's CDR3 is CASNGGALRSPLHF. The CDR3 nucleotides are TGTGCCAGCAACGGGGGTGCACTAAGGTCACCCCTCCACTTT.

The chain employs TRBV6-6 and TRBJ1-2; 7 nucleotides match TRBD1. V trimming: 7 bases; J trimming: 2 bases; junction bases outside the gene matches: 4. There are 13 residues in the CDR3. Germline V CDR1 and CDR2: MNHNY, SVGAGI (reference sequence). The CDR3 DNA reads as TGTGCCAGCAACCCACAGGGGAACTATGGCTACACCTTC. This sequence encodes CASNPQGNYGYTF.

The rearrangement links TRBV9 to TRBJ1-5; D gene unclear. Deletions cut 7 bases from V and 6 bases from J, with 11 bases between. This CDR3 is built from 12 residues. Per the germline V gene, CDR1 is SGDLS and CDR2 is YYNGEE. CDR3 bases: TGTGCCAGCGGCCGTAACCTTCAGCCCCAGCATTTT. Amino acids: CASGRNLQPQHF.

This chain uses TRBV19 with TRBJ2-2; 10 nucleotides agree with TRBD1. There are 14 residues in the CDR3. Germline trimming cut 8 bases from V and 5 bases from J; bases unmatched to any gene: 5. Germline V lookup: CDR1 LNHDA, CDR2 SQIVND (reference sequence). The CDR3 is CASRDRGRTGELFF. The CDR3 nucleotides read TGTGCCAGTCGGGACAGGGGTCGTACCGGGGAGCTGTTTTTT.

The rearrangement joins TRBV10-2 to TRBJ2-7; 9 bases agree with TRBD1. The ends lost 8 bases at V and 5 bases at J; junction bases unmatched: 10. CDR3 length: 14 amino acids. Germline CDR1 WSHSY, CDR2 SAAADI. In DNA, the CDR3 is TGCGCCAGCGCCCGGGGGACAGGGCCCCACGAGCAGTACTTC. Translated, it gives CASARGTGPHEQYF.

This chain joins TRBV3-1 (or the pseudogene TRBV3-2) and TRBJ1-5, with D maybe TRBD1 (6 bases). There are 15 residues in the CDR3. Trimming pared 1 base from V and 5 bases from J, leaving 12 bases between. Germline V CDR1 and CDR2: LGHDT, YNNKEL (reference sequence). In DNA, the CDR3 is TGTGCCAGCAGCCAAGCCCAGGGGTTCCATCAGCCCCAGCATTTT. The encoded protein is CASSQAQGFHQPQHF.

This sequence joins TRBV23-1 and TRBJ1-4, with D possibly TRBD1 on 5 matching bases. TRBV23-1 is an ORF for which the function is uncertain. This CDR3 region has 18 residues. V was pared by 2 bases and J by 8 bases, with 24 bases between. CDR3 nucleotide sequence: TGCGCCAGCAGTCAAAAGCTAGGGTCAAGGGGCGGTCGGGAAAAACTGTTTTTT. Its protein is CASSQKLGSRGGREKLFF.

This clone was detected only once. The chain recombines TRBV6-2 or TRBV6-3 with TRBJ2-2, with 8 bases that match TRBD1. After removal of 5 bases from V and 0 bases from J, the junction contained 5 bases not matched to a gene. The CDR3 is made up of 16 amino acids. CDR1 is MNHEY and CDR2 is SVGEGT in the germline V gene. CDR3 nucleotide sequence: TGTGCCAGCAGTCGTACGGGACAGGCGAACACCGGGGAGCTGTTTTTT. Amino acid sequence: CASSRTGQANTGELFF.

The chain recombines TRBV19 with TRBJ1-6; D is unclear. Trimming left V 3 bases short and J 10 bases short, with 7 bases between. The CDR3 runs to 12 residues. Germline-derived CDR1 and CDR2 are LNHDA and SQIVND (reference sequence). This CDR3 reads CASSIGQSPLHF. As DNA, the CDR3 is TGTGCCAGTAGTATTGGCCAATCACCCCTCCACTTT.

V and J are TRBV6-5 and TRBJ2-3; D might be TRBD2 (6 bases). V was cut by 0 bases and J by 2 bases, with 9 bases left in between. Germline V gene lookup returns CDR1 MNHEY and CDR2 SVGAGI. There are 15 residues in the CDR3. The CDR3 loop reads CASSYSVAVTDTQYF. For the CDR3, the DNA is TGTGCCAGCAGTTACTCGGTAGCGGTCACAGATACGCAGTATTTT.

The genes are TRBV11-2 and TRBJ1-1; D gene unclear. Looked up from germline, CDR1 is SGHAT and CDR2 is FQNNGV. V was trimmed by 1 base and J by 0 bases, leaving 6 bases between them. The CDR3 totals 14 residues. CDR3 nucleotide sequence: TGTGCCAGCAGCTTAGGGGCTATGAACACTGAAGCTTTCTTT. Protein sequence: CASSLGAMNTEAFF.

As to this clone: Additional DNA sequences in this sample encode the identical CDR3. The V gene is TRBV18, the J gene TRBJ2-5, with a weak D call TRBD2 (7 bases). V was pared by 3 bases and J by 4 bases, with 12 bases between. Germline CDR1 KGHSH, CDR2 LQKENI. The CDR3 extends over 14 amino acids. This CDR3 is CASSPPGGRETQYF. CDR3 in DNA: TGTGCCAGCTCACCCCCGGGGGGCAGAGAGACCCAGTACTTC.

The CDR3 DNA sequence: TGTGCCAGCAGCCTCCACAATCAGCCCCAGCATTTT. Amino acids: CASSLHNQPQHF. The genes are TRBV14 and TRBJ1-5; D ambiguous. CDR1 is SGHDN, CDR2 FVKESK, per germline. The CDR3 sequence is 12 residues long. The V and J ends lost 4 bases and 3 bases respectively, with 4 bases between them.

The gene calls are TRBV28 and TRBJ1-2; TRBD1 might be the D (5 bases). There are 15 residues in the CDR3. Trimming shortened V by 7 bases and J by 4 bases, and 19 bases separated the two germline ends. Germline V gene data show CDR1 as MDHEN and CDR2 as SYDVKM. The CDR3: CASNPAHRQSYGYTF. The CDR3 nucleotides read TGTGCCAGCAACCCCGCTCACCGACAGTCCTATGGCTACACCTTC.

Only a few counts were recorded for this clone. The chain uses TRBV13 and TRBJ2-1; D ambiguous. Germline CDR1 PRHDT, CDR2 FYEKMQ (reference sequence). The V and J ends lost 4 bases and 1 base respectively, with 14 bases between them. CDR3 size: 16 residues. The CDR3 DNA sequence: TGTGCCAGCAGCTATCGGCGGTCCCCTTCCTACAATGAGCAGTTCTTC. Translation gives CASSYRRSPSYNEQFF.

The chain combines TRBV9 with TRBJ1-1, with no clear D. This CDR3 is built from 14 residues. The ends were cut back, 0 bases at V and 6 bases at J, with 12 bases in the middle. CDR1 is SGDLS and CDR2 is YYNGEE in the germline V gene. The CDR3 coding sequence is TGTGCCAGCAGCGTAGTTGACACCTTGGCTGAAGCTTTCTTT. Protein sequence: CASSVVDTLAEAFF.

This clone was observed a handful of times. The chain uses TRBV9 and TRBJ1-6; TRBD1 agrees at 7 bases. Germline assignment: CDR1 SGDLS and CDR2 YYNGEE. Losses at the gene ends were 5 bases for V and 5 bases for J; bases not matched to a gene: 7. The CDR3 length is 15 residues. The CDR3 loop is CASRSPGQNNSPLHF. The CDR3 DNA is TGTGCCAGCAGATCACCGGGACAGAATAATTCACCCCTCCACTTT. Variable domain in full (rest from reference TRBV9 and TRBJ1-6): DSGVTQTPKHLITATGQRVTLRCSPRSGDLSVYWYQQSLDQGLQFLIQYYNGEERAKGNILERFSAQQFPDLHSELNLSSLELGDSALYFCASRSPGQNNSPLHFGNGTRLTVT.

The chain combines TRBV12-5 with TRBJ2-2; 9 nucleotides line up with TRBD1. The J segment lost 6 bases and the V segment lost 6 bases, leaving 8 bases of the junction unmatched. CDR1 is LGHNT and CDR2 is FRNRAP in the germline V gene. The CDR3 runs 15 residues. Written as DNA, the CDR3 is TGTGCTAGTGGGCCGGGACAGGGAGGGCCCGGGGAGCTGTTTTTT. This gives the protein CASGPGQGGPGELFF.